The 12 T cell receptor beta chains given below trace back to one sample, sequenced in a study of metastatic and nonmetastatic thyroid tumors. All patients reached thyroid surgery having received no treatment beforehand. With MiXCR, TCRdb reprocessed the PCR reads. The repertoire holds some 20,000 clones, 20% to 25% seen once, with about two thirds in the top ten. The sequenced sample was blood. The receptors here all came from a male donor with papillary thyroid cancer or a benign thyroid nodule (not recorded which). Some clones in this sample may be carry-over from other donors' samples.

This rearrangement joins TRBV9 to TRBJ2-5; 11 positions match TRBD2. The junction had 11 bases not matched to a gene; V was cut back by 5 bases and J by 5 bases. The CDR3 contains 16 residues. Germline CDR1 reads SGDLS; CDR2 reads YYNGEE. CDR3 in DNA: TGTGCCAGCAGAGCGGTAGCGGGAGGGCCGATGGAGACCCAGTACTTC. Encoded protein: CASRAVAGGPMETQYF.

The chain combines TRBV30 with TRBJ1-5; D not resolved. V gave up 8 bases and J gave up 5 bases, with 7 bases separating them. CDR1 is GTSNPN and CDR2 is SVGIG in the germline V gene (reference sequence). The CDR3 is made up of 10 amino acids. The CDR3, as DNA: TGTGCCGCAGGTCATCAGCCCCAGCATTTT. Translation: CAAGHQPQHF.

This clone appeared many times. The rearrangement uses TRBV12-3 or TRBV12-4 and TRBJ1-6; D call uncertain. The CDR3 has 13 residues. The ends were cut back, 4 bases at V and 8 bases at J, with 9 bases in the middle. CDR3 protein: CASSWGRDSPLHF. The CDR3 coding sequence is TGTGCCAGCAGTTGGGGAAGGGATTCACCCCTCCACTTT.

This clone was detected many times. The rearrangement joins TRBV5-4 to TRBJ2-7, with no clear D. CDR1 SGHNT and CDR2 YYREEE come from the germline V gene (reference sequence). V dropped 1 base and J dropped 5 bases, with 13 bases sitting between them. The CDR3 extends over 14 amino acids. CDR3 sequence (DNA): TGTGCCAGCAGCTTGCAACCGAACGACAACGAGCAGTACTTC. It encodes CASSLQPNDNEQYF. Variable domain in full (rest from reference TRBV5-4 and TRBJ2-7): ETGVTQSPTHLIKTRGQQVTLRCSSQSGHNTVSWYQQALGQGPQFIFQYYREEENGRGNFPPRFSGLQFPNYSSELNVNALELDDSALYLCASSLQPNDNEQYFGPGTRLTVT.

Worth noting for this clone: This may arise from a read error, as a much more abundant clone is one base away. The chain is built from TRBV3-1 and TRBJ1-5, with D tentatively TRBD1 (6 bases). CDR3 size: 17 residues. Germline CDR1 is LGHDT and CDR2 is YNNKEL (reference sequence). The CDR3 region is CASSQGRGIYSNQPKHF. The CDR3 coding sequence is TGTGCCAGCAGCCAAGGCAGGGGCATTTATAGCAATCAGCCCAAGCATTTT.

This clone came up many times. A much bigger clone sits one base away, suggesting this may be a read error. The V and J genes are TRBV24-1 and TRBJ2-1; TRBD2 matches 14 bases. The germline CDR1 and CDR2 sequences are KGHDR and SFDVKD. The ends lost 5 bases at V and 8 bases at J; junction bases unmatched: 10. The CDR3 loop spans 17 amino acids. The CDR3 region is CATSGLAGGWRKDEQFF. The CDR3 DNA is TGTGCCACCAGTGGACTAGCGGGAGGGTGGAGGAAGGATGAGCAGTTCTTC.

The genes are TRBV6-1 and TRBJ1-5; D is possibly TRBD1 (5 bases). Germline-derived CDR1 and CDR2 are MNHNS and SASEGT. The CDR3 sequence is 17 residues long. V lost 3 bases and J lost 1, with 16 bases in between. The DNA of the CDR3 is TGTGCCAGCAGTGATTTTGGGGGAAGGGGCAGCAATCAGCCCCAGCATTTT. It encodes CASSDFGGRGSNQPQHF.

A few counts support this clone. Just one base apart from a much larger clone, this may be a read error. This chain uses TRBV20-1 with TRBJ2-7; 9 nucleotides match TRBD1. Germline V CDR1 and CDR2: DFQATT, SNEGSKA (reference sequence). This CDR3 spans 14 amino acids. The CDR3 loop reads CSAGKQGAAYGQYF. The CDR3 region has the DNA TGCAGTGCTGGTAAACAGGGGGCTGCCTACGGGCAGTACTTC.

In its sample, this clone was seen a few times. J is TRBJ2-2 and V is TRBV6-1; D is unresolved. CDR1 and CDR2 (germline): MNHNS, SASEGT. The CDR3 runs to 14 residues. Trimming pared 6 bases from V and 0 bases from J, leaving 8 bases between. The CDR3 loop reads CASRATANTGELFF. The CDR3, as DNA: TGTGCCAGCAGGGCCACGGCGAACACCGGGGAGCTGTTTTTT.

In nucleotides, the CDR3 is TGTGCCAGCAGAAGAGTAGCGGGGACCTCCACAGATACGCAGTATTTT. Translated, it gives CASRRVAGTSTDTQYF. This chain uses TRBV6-1 with TRBJ2-3; TRBD2 agrees at 8 bases. Germline V CDR1 and CDR2: MNHNS, SASEGT. This CDR3 has 16 amino acids. The ends lost 6 bases at V and 2 bases at J; junction bases unmatched: 10.

At least ten counts were recorded for this clone. This chain links TRBV28 with TRBJ1-6; 8 bases map to TRBD1. The CDR3 consists of 15 residues. With 2 bases clipped from V and 10 bases from J, the junction kept 7 bases outside the gene matches. In germline, CDR1 is MDHEN, CDR2 SYDVKM. CDR3 sequence (DNA): TGTGCCAGCAGTTTAGGCGACAGGGGAGGATCACCCCTCCACTTT. Translation gives CASSLGDRGGSPLHF. Using reference TRBV28 and TRBJ1-6 for the parts outside the CDR3, the full variable domain is DVKVTQSSRYLVKRTGEKVFLECVQDMDHENMFWYRQDPGLGLRLIYFSYDVKMKEKGDIPEGYSVSREKKERFSLILESASTNQTSMYLCASSLGDRGGSPLHFGNGTRLTVT.

This chain uses TRBV20-1 with TRBJ2-3; unclear D gene. CDR1 DFQATT and CDR2 SNEGSKA come from the germline V gene (reference sequence). The CDR3 is made up of 15 amino acids. The V end was cut by 1 base, the J end by 4 bases, with 15 bases between. CDR3: CSARGLLTAPDTQYF. The CDR3 DNA follows: TGCAGTGCTAGAGGACTGCTAACGGCGCCAGATACGCAGTATTTT.